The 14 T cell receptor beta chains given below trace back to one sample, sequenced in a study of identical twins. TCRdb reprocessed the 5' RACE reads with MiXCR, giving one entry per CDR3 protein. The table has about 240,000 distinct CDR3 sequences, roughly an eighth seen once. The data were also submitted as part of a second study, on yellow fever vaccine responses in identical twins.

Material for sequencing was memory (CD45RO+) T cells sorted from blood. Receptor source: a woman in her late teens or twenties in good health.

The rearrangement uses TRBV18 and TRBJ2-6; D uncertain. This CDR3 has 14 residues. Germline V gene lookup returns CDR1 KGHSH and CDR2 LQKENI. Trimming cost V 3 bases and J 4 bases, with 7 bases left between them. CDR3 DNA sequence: TGTGCCAGCTCACCGGACCCCGGGGCCAACGTCCTGACTTTC. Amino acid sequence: CASSPDPGANVLTF.

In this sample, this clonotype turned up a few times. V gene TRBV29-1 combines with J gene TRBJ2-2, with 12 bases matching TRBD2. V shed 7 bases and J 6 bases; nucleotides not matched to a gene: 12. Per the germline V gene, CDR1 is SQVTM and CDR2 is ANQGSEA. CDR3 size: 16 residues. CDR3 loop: CSGVLAGGLGAGELFF. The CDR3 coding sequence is TGCAGCGGGGTACTAGCGGGAGGCCTCGGTGCCGGGGAGCTGTTTTTT.

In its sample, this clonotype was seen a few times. CDR3 sequence reads: CSAGLVGETQYF. For the CDR3, the DNA is TGCAGCGCGGGACTAGTTGGGGAGACCCAGTACTTC. The chain combines TRBV29-1 with TRBJ2-5; 8 positions agree with TRBD2. Germline lookup yields CDR1 SQVTM and CDR2 ANQGSEA. With 7 bases clipped from V and 5 bases from J, the junction kept 6 bases outside the gene matches. This CDR3 has 12 amino acids. The full variable domain, rest sourced from reference TRBV29-1 and TRBJ2-5, is SAVISQKPSRDICQRGTSLTIQCQVDSQVTMMFWYRQQPGQSLTLIATANQGSEATYESGFVIDKFPISRPNLTFSTLTVSNMSPEDSSIYLCSAGLVGETQYFGPGTRLLVL.

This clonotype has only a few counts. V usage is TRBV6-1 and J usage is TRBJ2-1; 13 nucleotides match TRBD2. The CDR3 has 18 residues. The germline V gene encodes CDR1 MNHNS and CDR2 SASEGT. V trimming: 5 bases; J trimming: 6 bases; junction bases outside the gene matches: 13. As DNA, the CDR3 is TGTGCCAGCAGTCGCTTGCCACCTACTAGCGGGGGGGCCAATGAGCAGTTCTTC. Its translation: CASSRLPPTSGGANEQFF.

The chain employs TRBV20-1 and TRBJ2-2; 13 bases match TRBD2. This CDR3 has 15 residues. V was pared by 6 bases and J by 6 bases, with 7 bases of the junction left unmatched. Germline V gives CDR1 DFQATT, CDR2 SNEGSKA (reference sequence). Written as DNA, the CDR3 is TGCAGTGCCATACTAGCGGGAGGGCCCTCCGGGGAGCTGTTTTTT. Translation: CSAILAGGPSGELFF.

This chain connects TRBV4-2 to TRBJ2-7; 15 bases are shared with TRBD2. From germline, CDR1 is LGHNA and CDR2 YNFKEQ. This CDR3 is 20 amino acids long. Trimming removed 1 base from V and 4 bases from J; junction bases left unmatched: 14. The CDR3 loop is CASSQGAIGTSGRIGYEQYF. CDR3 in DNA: TGTGCCAGCAGCCAAGGGGCCATCGGGACTAGCGGGAGGATCGGATACGAGCAGTACTTC.

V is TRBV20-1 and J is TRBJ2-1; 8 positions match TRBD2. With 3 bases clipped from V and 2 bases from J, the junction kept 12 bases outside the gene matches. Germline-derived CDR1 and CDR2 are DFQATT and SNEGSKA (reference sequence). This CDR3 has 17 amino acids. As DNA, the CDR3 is TGCAGTGCTAGGAGGGGCAGCGGGAGAAACACCTACAATGAGCAGTTCTTC. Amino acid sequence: CSARRGSGRNTYNEQFF.

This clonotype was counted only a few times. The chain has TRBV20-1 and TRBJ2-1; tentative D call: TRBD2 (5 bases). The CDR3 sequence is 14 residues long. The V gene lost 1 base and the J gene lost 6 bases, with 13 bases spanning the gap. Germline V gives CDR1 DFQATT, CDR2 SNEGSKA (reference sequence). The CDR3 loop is CSARVRGLSNEQFF. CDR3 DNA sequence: TGCAGTGCTAGAGTTCGCGGGCTTTCCAATGAGCAGTTCTTC.

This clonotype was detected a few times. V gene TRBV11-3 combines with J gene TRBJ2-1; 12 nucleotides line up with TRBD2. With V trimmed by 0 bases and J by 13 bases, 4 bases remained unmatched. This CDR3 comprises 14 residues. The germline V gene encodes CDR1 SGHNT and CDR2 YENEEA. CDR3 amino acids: CASSLDPSGRAQFF. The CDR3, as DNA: TGTGCCAGCAGCTTAGATCCTAGCGGGAGGGCCCAGTTCTTC.

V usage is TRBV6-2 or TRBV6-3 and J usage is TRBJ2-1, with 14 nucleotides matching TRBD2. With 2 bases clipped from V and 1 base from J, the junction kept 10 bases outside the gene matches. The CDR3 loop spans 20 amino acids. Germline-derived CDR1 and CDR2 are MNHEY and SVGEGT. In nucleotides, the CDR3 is TGTGCCAGCAGTTACGTAGGACTAGCGGGAGGAATGGGTTCCTACAATGAGCAGTTCTTC. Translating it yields CASSYVGLAGGMGSYNEQFF.

In DNA, the CDR3 is TGTGCCAGCAGCCCTCACGCCGGCGCAGGGGGCGAGTATGAAAAACTGTTTTTT. Translation gives CASSPHAGAGGEYEKLFF. V gene TRBV9 combines with J gene TRBJ1-4, with 8 bases aligning to TRBD1. Unmatched junction bases numbered 17, after V lost 4 bases and J lost 6 bases. There are 18 residues in the CDR3. Germline values: CDR1 SGDLS, CDR2 YYNGEE.

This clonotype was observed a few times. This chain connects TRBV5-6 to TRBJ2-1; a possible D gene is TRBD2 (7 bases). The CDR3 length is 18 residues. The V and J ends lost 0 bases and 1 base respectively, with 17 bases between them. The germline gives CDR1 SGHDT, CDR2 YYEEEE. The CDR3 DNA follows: TGTGCCAGCAGCTTGGAGGGGTTGGGAGGGGGGTCCTACAATGAGCAGTTCTTC. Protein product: CASSLEGLGGGSYNEQFF.

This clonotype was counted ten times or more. CDR3 loop: CASSYQSGTEAFF. For the CDR3, the DNA is TGTGCCAGCAGCTACCAATCGGGCACTGAAGCTTTCTTT. J is TRBJ1-1 and V is TRBV7-6; the D is unclear. CDR1 SGHVS and CDR2 FNYEAQ come from the germline V gene. This CDR3 has 13 amino acids. V was trimmed by 4 bases and J by 4 bases, leaving 10 bases between them.

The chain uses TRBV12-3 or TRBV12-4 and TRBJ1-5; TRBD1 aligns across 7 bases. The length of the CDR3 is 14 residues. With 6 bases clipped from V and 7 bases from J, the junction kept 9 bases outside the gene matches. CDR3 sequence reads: CASRLQGGGQPQHF. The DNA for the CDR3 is TGTGCCAGCAGGCTACAGGGAGGGGGCCAGCCCCAGCATTTT.